This T cell receptor beta chain was sequenced during a study of metastatic and nonmetastatic thyroid tumors. Overall study context: Repertoires from malignant and benign thyroid patients were compared across blood and tumor or nodule tissue.

TCRdb re-clonotyped the PCR reads via MiXCR. This sample carries about 16,000 clones, less than 25% of them seen once, and the ten largest clones take roughly 7.1%. The entire patient cohort was treatment-naive prior to thyroid surgery. Per the germline V gene, CDR1 is MNHEY and CDR2 is SVGEGT. With 3 bases removed from V and 6 bases from J, the gap between germline ends came to 11 bases. The CDR3 sequence is 13 residues long. The rearrangement joins TRBV6-2 or TRBV6-3 to TRBJ1-2; D is uncertain. Sequenced sample: adjacent normal tissue. This sequence was found in a female donor with papillary thyroid cancer or a benign thyroid nodule (not recorded which). Some clones in this sample may be carry-over from other donors' samples. The DNA of the CDR3 is TGTGCCAGCAGTTATAAGGCAGTCAATGGCTACACCTTC. As protein: CASSYKAVNGYTF.